This passage covers 10 T cell receptor beta chains from one sample sequenced in a study of blood T cell repertoires in COVID-19. Only in-frame clones appear in the TCRdb table, and some are missing; sequencing was by immunoSEQ multiplex PCR. The table lists some 150,000 clones, 75% to 90% of them singletons, with about 4.4% in the top ten. The specimen was PBMCs or T cells enriched from blood (not recorded which). These receptors all come from a man aged 45-65 years who had recovered from COVID-19.

The chain employs TRBV11-2 and TRBJ2-5; 8 positions match TRBD1. V shed 1 base and J 1 base; nucleotides not matched to a gene: 2. The CDR3 runs to 15 residues. Germline CDR1 SGHAT, CDR2 FQNNGV. The chain's CDR3 is CASSLVGTGQETQYF. As DNA, the CDR3 is TGTGCCAGCAGCTTAGTCGGGACAGGCCAAGAGACCCAGTACTTC. Full variable domain (outside the CDR3, taken from reference TRBV11-2 and TRBJ2-5): EAGVAQSPRYKIIEKRQSVAFWCNPISGHATLYWYQQILGQGPKLLIQFQNNGVVDDSQLPKDRFSAERLKGVDSTLKIQPAKLEDSAVYLCASSLVGTGQETQYFGPGTRLLVL.

DNA for the CDR3: TGTGCCAGCAGCCCCCCAGTCTATGGCTACACCTTC. Its protein product is CASSPPVYGYTF. The V call is TRBV7-9, the J call TRBJ1-2; D gene unclear. The CDR3 length is 12 residues. V was clipped by 5 bases and J by 4 bases, with 8 bases between them. Germline CDR1 and CDR2: SEHNR and FQNEAQ (reference sequence).

V gene TRBV7-8 combines with J gene TRBJ2-2; possible D gene TRBD1, 7 bases. CDR1 is SGHVS, CDR2 FQNEAQ, per germline. The CDR3 is made up of 15 amino acids. The germline V and J ends were trimmed by 6 bases and 0 bases, with 11 bases remaining between them. CDR3 coding DNA: TGTGCCAGCAGAACAGGGGACTCGAACACCGGGGAGCTGTTTTTT. Translated, it gives CASRTGDSNTGELFF.

V usage is TRBV6-5 and J usage is TRBJ2-7, with 7 bases fitting TRBD1. The germline gives CDR1 MNHEY, CDR2 SVGAGI. The CDR3 is 13 residues long. The junction had 8 bases not matched to a gene; V was cut back by 8 bases and J by 4 bases. Written as DNA, the CDR3 is TGTGCCAGCTCTAAACAGGGGAAGTACGAGCAGTACTTC. Its protein is CASSKQGKYEQYF.

Here the CDR3 DNA reads TGTGCCAGTCAGCCGGGACAGGGAACCCTCTATGGCTACACCTTC. Translation: CASQPGQGTLYGYTF. The chain employs TRBV19 and TRBJ1-2; TRBD1 agrees at 9 bases. Unmatched junction bases numbered 11, after V lost 8 bases and J lost 4 bases. CDR3 length: 15 amino acids. Germline V gene data show CDR1 as LNHDA and CDR2 as SQIVND (reference sequence).

V is TRBV11-3 and J is TRBJ2-1; no clear D gene. Trimming took 6 bases from V and 0 from J, leaving 15 bases between them. Per germline, CDR1 SGHNT and CDR2 YENEEA. This CDR3 region has 16 residues. Here the CDR3 DNA reads TGTGCCAGCAGTCCAGGTGGGCCCCGCTCCTACAATGAGCAGTTCTTC. It specifies CASSPGGPRSYNEQFF.

The rearrangement uses TRBV19 and TRBJ2-5, with a tentative D call TRBD1 (6 bases). The CDR3 is 15 residues long. V gave up 2 bases and J gave up 4 bases, with 14 bases separating them. The germline V gene encodes CDR1 LNHDA and CDR2 SQIVND (reference sequence). For the CDR3, the DNA is TGTGCCAGTAGTATATTTGGACAGAAGTTAGAGACCCAGTACTTC. It encodes CASSIFGQKLETQYF.

The V call is TRBV7-9, the J call TRBJ2-7; 8 nucleotides agree with TRBD2. The ends lost 1 base at V and 2 bases at J; junction bases unmatched: 10. The germline CDR1 and CDR2 sequences are SEHNR and FQNEAQ (reference sequence). The CDR3 is 17 residues long. The CDR3 loop reads CASSLGVRAGVPYEQYF. The DNA for the CDR3 is TGTGCCAGCAGCTTAGGGGTGCGAGCGGGAGTCCCCTACGAGCAGTACTTC.

This sequence joins TRBV28 and TRBJ2-5, with TRBD2 as a possible D gene (6 bases). The CDR3 is 15 residues long. The germline CDR1 and CDR2 sequences are MDHEN and SYDVKM. Trimming took 6 bases from V and 2 from J, leaving 16 bases between them. The CDR3 sequence is CASSPDGGLQETQYF. In DNA, the CDR3 is TGTGCCAGCAGCCCCGACGGGGGATTACAAGAGACCCAGTACTTC.

This chain uses TRBV10-3 with TRBJ2-5, with TRBD2 matching 11 bases. CDR3 length: 16 residues. The J segment lost 4 bases and the V segment lost 4 bases, leaving 8 bases of the junction unmatched. Germline assignment: CDR1 ENHRY and CDR2 SYGVKD. DNA for the CDR3: TGTGCCATCAGTGGGGAACTAGCGGGGGAAGGAGAGACCCAGTACTTC. Translating gives CAISGELAGEGETQYF.